The rows below give T cell receptor beta chains drawn from one sample of a study of T cells of healthy individuals. TCRdb reanalysed the 5' RACE reads using MiXCR and keeps one entry per CDR3 protein. The sample lists 45,000 to 60,000 distinct CDR3 sequences; about 15% were seen once. The receptor set was obtained from a human donor in good health. CDR3s include the opening cysteine and the closing phenylalanine or tryptophan. The D gene is left open where the match is weak. Where a row states a size, it is once, few, many or the class of an expanded clone; other rows omit it.

TRBJ1-1,.,TRBV12-3/TRBV12-4,.,CASSQTENTEAFF,TGTGCCAGCAGCCAGACGGAGAACACTGAAGCTTTCTTT
TRBJ2-3,.,TRBV6-1,few,CASQRGRAGTDTQYF,TGTGCCAGCCAAAGAGGCAGGGCCGGGACAGATACGCAGTATTTT
TRBJ1-2,.,TRBV5-1,few,CASSLGTASDGYTF,TGCGCCAGCAGCTTGGGGACAGCTTCGGATGGCTACACCTTC
TRBJ2-3,.,TRBV5-1,.,CASSLISTDTQYF,TGCGCCAGCAGCTTGATTAGCACAGATACGCAGTATTTT
TRBJ2-7,TRBD2,TRBV20-1,.,CSARPGLAVSSYEQYF,TGCAGTGCTAGACCGGGACTAGCGGTTAGCTCCTACGAGCAGTACTTC
TRBJ2-2,.,TRBV29-1,many,CSAGVTGELFF,TGCAGCGCCGGGGTCACCGGGGAGCTGTTTTTT
TRBJ1-2,TRBD1,TRBV9,few,CASSPLEDRDHYGYTF,TGTGCCAGCAGCCCACTCGAGGACAGGGACCACTATGGCTACACCTTC
TRBJ2-4,.,TRBV27,.,CASSSTGSPINIQYF,TGTGCCAGCAGCTCGACAGGATCCCCGATAAACATTCAGTACTTC
TRBJ1-3,.,TRBV6-4,.,CASSVDTNSGNTIYF,TGTGCCAGCAGTGTGGACACAAACTCTGGAAACACCATATATTTT
TRBJ1-4,.,TRBV15,many,CAITSREDEKLFF,TGTGCCATCACTAGCCGAGAAGATGAAAAACTGTTTTTT
TRBJ2-1,.,TRBV20-1,many,CSARGAREKSHNEQFF,TGCAGTGCTAGAGGGGCCCGGGAGAAATCCCACAATGAGCAGTTCTTC
TRBJ1-1,TRBD1,TRBV7-9,many,CASSLDGPGQVNTEAFF,TGTGCCAGCAGCCTAGATGGACCGGGACAGGTAAACACTGAAGCTTTCTTT
TRBJ2-1,.,TRBV7-6,many,CASSFQGREQFF,TGTGCCAGCAGCTTCCAGGGGCGTGAGCAGTTCTTC
TRBJ1-1,.,TRBV29-1,many,CSVNEGGRTEAFF,TGCAGCGTAAATGAAGGAGGGAGGACTGAAGCTTTCTTT
TRBJ2-1,.,TRBV11-3,many,CASSLGGGDDEQFF,TGTGCCAGCAGCTTAGGAGGGGGAGACGATGAGCAGTTCTTC
TRBJ2-5,.,TRBV20-1,few,CSARSGRPQETQYF,TGCAGTGCTAGGTCAGGCAGGCCACAAGAGACCCAGTACTTC
TRBJ1-5,.,TRBV27,few,CASSSGTFNQPQHF,TGTGCCAGCAGCAGCGGGACATTTAATCAGCCCCAGCATTTT
TRBJ2-1,.,TRBV20-1,many,CSAEDSFGNEQFF,TGCAGTGCCGAGGACAGCTTTGGAAATGAGCAGTTCTTC
TRBJ2-3,TRBD2,TRBV2,once,CASSVRAGGTDTQYF,TGTGCCAGCAGTGTGCGAGCGGGGGGCACAGATACGCAGTATTTT
TRBJ2-1,.,TRBV21-1,many,CASSPSSPDTKENEQFF,TGTGCCAGCAGCCCGTCTAGCCCTGACACCAAAGAGAATGAGCAGTTCTTC
TRBJ2-1,TRBD1,TRBV6-6,.,CASSSYSQGANEQFF,TGTGCCAGCAGTTCCTATTCCCAGGGGGCCAATGAGCAGTTCTTC
TRBJ1-2,.,TRBV19,few,CASTSSLYGYTF,TGTGCCAGTACCTCCTCGCTCTATGGCTACACCTTC